Shown below are 9 T cell receptor beta chains from a single sample sequenced in a study of CXCR3-negative and CXCR3-positive naive CD8 T cells. Broader study findings: Comparison of naive cells showed more hydrophobic TRB CDR3s in CXCR3-positive than in CXCR3-negative naive cells.

5' RACE with UMI labels generated the TRB cDNA libraries. TCRdb reanalyzed the 5' RACE reads and collapses them to one entry per CDR3 protein, without DNA. The data show around 150,000 distinct CDR3 sequences, and the top ten clones hold about 0.37%. These receptors' antigens are unknown. The sequencing sample was made of naive CXCR3+ CD8+ T cells from blood. The subset here: CD45RO-CCR7+CD27+CD95- naive CD8+ T cells expressing CXCR3 (TNR3+). Every receptor here comes from a human donor in good health. Some clones in this sample may be carry-over from other donors' samples.

The V and J genes are TRBV9 and TRBJ1-1. The germline V gene encodes CDR1 SGDLS and CDR2 YYNGEE. The CDR3 extends over 14 amino acids. The CDR3 sequence: CASSVVRIGTEAFF.

The chain couples TRBV6-6 to TRBJ2-7; the D call from TCRdb, TRBD1, cannot be confirmed without DNA. The CDR3 contains 13 residues. In germline, CDR1 is MNHNY, CDR2 SVGAGI (reference sequence). The CDR3 sequence: CPSSFAGTYEQYF.

The chain combines TRBV7-6 with TRBJ2-1; TCRdb's D call, TRBD1, is unchecked because there is no DNA. The length of the CDR3 is 15 residues. CDR1 and CDR2 (germline): SGHVS, FNYEAQ. This chain's CDR3 is CASSFRQGSYNEQFF.

The chain joins TRBV30 to TRBJ1-1. Germline loops: CDR1 GTSNPN, CDR2 SVGIG (reference sequence). The CDR3 runs 12 residues. CDR3 protein: CAWSVWDTEAFF.

CDR3 sequence: CATCRDRGHTEAFF. The J gene is TRBJ1-1, the V gene TRBV6-5; the D call from TCRdb, TRBD1, cannot be confirmed without DNA. The CDR3 extends over 14 amino acids. From germline, CDR1 is MNHEY and CDR2 SVGAGI.

This chain uses TRBV4-3 with TRBJ2-1; checking the TCRdb D call of TRBD1 is not possible without DNA. The CDR3 totals 16 residues. Germline lookup yields CDR1 LGHNA and CDR2 YSLEER. CDR3 sequence reads: CASSQDLAGGYNEQFF.

This chain connects TRBV29-1 to TRBJ1-3; no DNA is available, so the TRBD1 call from TCRdb remains unchecked. The CDR3 length is 14 residues. Looked up from germline, CDR1 is SQVTM and CDR2 is ANQGSEA. CDR3 residues: CSVGRTGVINTIYF.

This rearrangement joins TRBV7-9 to TRBJ2-7; TCRdb reports TRBD1, a call that lacks DNA to check it against. CDR1 and CDR2 from the germline V gene are SEHNR and FQNEAQ (reference sequence). This CDR3 is 15 amino acids long. This CDR3 is CASSLGGADSYEQYF.

The V and J genes are TRBV28 and TRBJ2-3. The CDR3 length is 14 residues. Germline-derived CDR1 and CDR2 are MDHEN and SYDVKM. This chain's CDR3 is CASSLYDSTDTQYF.